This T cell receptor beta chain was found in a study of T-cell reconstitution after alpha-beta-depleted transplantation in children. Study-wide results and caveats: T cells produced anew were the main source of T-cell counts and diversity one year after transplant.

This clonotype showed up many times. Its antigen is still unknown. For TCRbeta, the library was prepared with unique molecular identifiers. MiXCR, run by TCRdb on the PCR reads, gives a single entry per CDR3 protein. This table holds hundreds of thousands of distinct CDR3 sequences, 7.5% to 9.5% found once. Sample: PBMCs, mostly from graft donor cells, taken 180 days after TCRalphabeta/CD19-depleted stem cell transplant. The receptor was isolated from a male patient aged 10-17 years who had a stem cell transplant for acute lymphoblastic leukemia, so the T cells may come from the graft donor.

In DNA form, the CDR3 reads TGCAGTGCTAAGGGGGAATCACTCCCCGGCTACACCTTC. Encoded protein: CSAKGESLPGYTF. The rearrangement joins TRBV20-1 to TRBJ1-2; possibly TRBD1 for D (6 bases). This CDR3 spans 13 amino acids. CDR1 DFQATT and CDR2 SNEGSKA come from the germline V gene (reference sequence). The ends were cut back, 4 bases at V and 8 bases at J, with 17 bases in the middle.